The present T cell receptor (beta chain) was sequenced within a study of cytomegalovirus exposure and HLA in healthy donors (TCRdb year 2017). A note on the overall study: An earlier analysis of approximately 550 of the donors reported 250 to 300 Gb of sequence data and more than 90 million unique TCR beta sequences from around 200 million T cells. An early release that covered several hundred HLA-typed donors contained 250 to 350 gigabases of sequencing data and about 93 million unique TCR sequences. Of the roughly 430 genotyped donors, approximately 83% fell in the genetic ancestry cluster associated with self-reported Caucasian donors. The study aimed to test whether cataloging public T cell receptors could reveal signatures of past pathogen exposure. Using immunosequencing, the study profiled T cell repertoires from 500 to 800 subjects and related those repertoires to cytomegalovirus serostatus. In addition to the first cohort of 666 subjects, a separate validation cohort of 130 or so different subjects was used. To predict cytomegalovirus infection status, the study brought together high-throughput TCR immunosequencing, statistical association of individual TCRs with disease status, and machine learning. In a later analysis, previously published TCR beta repertoires from some 640 donors were re-analyzed and high-resolution HLA genotyping was added so that TCR occurrence patterns could be studied. Rather than drawing on any new phenotypic data, the later analysis identified candidate immune exposures from TCR beta sequences and the way those sequences occurred across donors. In an earlier analysis of a few hundred of the donors, high-throughput TCR beta sequencing was used to judge whether each TCR beta V gene segment behaved as functional or pseudogenic. Donor age, sex, ethnicity and CMV serostatus were compiled together with the repertoire data. A later genetic analysis took genome-wide SNP genotypes for about 55% of the roughly 670 donors and used that subset as a discovery cohort. All discovery cohort repertoires had been generated using a single sequencing platform. Both class I and class II loci were covered by HLA typing, at four-digit resolution. Typing coverage varied by locus: about 620-630 donors for A, B, C, DRB1 and DQB1; about 520 for DQA1; over 600 for DPA1; 450 to 480 for DPB1. Because of strong linkage in the cohort, five DR-DQ haplotypes were treated as single units for association and clustering. On average, about 200,000 unique TCR beta nucleotide sequences were sequenced per donor among 350 to 400 genotyped donors of the cohort, with roughly 18% of those sequences being non-productive.

Libraries were built with the immunoSEQ multiplex PCR assay. For the multiplex PCR, a mixture combining 60 forward primers for TCR Vbeta segments and 13 reverse primers for TCR Jbeta segments was used. The CDR3 region of rearranged TCR beta genes was amplified from genomic DNA with a multiplex PCR assay. On the Illumina HiSeq System, the amplified TCR beta libraries were sequenced as 87-base-pair reads. In the original analysis: A later analysis tallied around 82 million unique TCR beta chains across the approximately 670 repertoires, and roughly 11 million of those chains were shared by two or more donors. A nearest-neighbor algorithm error-corrected the raw reads and collapsed the reads into unique sequences, merging closely related sequences to remove PCR and sequencing errors. V, D and J gene segments were assigned by aligning CDR3 sequences to IMGT reference sequences. For a sequence to be retained, at least a six-nucleotide match to both a V gene segment and a J gene segment was required. A rearrangement counted as productive if the CDR3 had no stop codons and remained in frame with V and J, and every other rearrangement counted as non-productive. Following IMGT convention, CDR3 was defined as the stretch from the second conserved V-encoded cysteine up to the conserved J-encoded phenylalanine. In an earlier analysis of more than 550 of the donors, sequences lacking an unambiguous match to a single V gene segment were excluded. In an earlier analysis of about 590 of the donors, a V segment was called functional when productive rearrangements were above 56.7%, and segregating when the standard deviation between donors exceeded 5%. A statistical classification framework was developed to diagnose cytomegalovirus status using the catalog of TCR beta chain sequences. A later analysis assigned V and J genes by comparing TCR nucleotide sequences with IMGT/GENE-DB human TR gene sequences. A later analysis assigned CDR3 sequences and most-parsimonious VDJ recombination scenarios with the TCRdist pipeline. A later analysis defined each TCR beta chain by its CDR3 amino acid sequence plus V-gene family, and excluded reads lacking a unique V-gene family. To address suspected cross-contamination and a sequencing artifact, a later analysis removed around 600 highly shared, low-generation-probability nucleotide sequences. For each public chain, a later analysis derived a clonal expansion index from normalized ranks of inferred template counts within each repertoire. In a later analysis, generation probabilities were computed with a VDJ recombination model fitted to out-of-frame rearrangements, and the resulting probabilities were checked against IGoR. In a later analysis, hypergeometric tests were used to score TCR-TCR, TCR-HLA and TCR-CMV co-occurrence, with a repertoire-size bias correction applied to TCR pairs. False discovery rates were estimated in a later analysis by permuting HLA or CMV assignments 20 times. In a later analysis, co-occurring TCRs were grouped using DBSCAN, and TCRdist sequence similarity was added for clustering within HLA-allele-positive subsets. For co-occurrence clustering, repertoires with fewer than 30,000 or more than 120,000 public chains were excluded, along with four to six repertoires with anomalous nucleotide sharing. TCRdb holds this immuneACCESS table with in-frame rearrangements only. Some clones are missing; in checked studies, unresolved V genes explain under half, and the rest has no known cause. The D gene and trimming were derived from the DNA, and the V and J assignments and clone size from that table. This sample gives 150,000 or so clones in total; roughly 81% of them show up just once. The ten most abundant clones make up around 1.6% of the sample.

A note on this clone: Its antigen is still unknown. Base qualities are not at hand, and no much larger clone is one base apart.

Study-wide conclusions, independent of this receptor: In the study, about 150 TCR beta chains were listed as associated with cytomegalovirus. A later analysis found that HLA-associated TCR beta chains were more clonally expanded and had lower generation probabilities than equally common non-associated chains. The authors suggested that the approach could potentially be extended to other disease states and immunological phenotypes. The 87-base-pair reads could not distinguish some IMGT-functional V segments, including TRBV6-2 and TRBV6-3, so those segments were excluded. A later genetic analysis reported fewer N-insertions in productive TCRs among donors in an Asian-associated ancestry cluster than the roughly 670-donor mean. Correlated functional status among segregating V segments might reflect linkage disequilibrium, but an unknown experimental factor could not be ruled out. Because counts were too low, around 18 rarely observed V segments, including chromosome 9 orphons, were left out of the earlier analysis of a few hundred of the donors. Most TCR sequences were observed very rarely across donors, whereas some public TCRs were present in many individuals. Presence/absence analyses assumed roughly uniform sequencing depth across donors, an assumption that may not hold. A later genetic analysis associated a missense DCLRE1C variant with V-gene and J-gene trimming of TCR beta chains, and an independent cohort replicated the association. Specific HLA alleles were associated with 15,000 to 20,000 TCR beta sequences at a false discovery rate of 0.05 in a later analysis. According to a later analysis, parvovirus B19, influenza, CMV and Epstein-Barr virus appeared linked to several top co-occurrence clusters. In vitro tests confirmed that a few of the cytomegalovirus-associated TCR beta chains recognize cytomegalovirus antigens. A later analysis found that TCR association rates varied across HLA loci, with DRB1 alleles showing the most associated TCRs and HLA-C alleles the fewest. A further reported finding was that TCR beta sequences accurately predicted the HLA-A and HLA-B alleles for most subjects in the first cohort. A cluster of highly shared sequence variants was judged likely to represent a technical artifact of the sequencing pipeline. In this cohort, only TCR beta chains were sequenced, and detectable features were limited by the absence of alpha or paired-chain data. An earlier analysis of approximately 590 of the donors showed that most TCR beta V segments appeared in productive rearrangements either about 87% or about 30% of the time, which broadly matched IMGT annotations. Strong co-occurrence of HLA alleles, especially DR and DQ, made assigning TCR associations to individual alleles difficult. For the cohort, immune exposure information was limited to CMV serostatus. In both the original and validation cohorts, the classifier was reported to diagnose cytomegalovirus status with high specificity and sensitivity. Because HLA typing was unavailable for some donors at each locus, only the typed subset was used in association tests. According to a later analysis, most CMV-associated TCR beta chains appeared to be HLA-restricted, and the HLA associations seemed to be driven largely by CMV exposure.

The cohort was made up of 500 to 800 healthy bone marrow donors. At the time of sampling, all cohort members were nominally healthy, though unrecorded immune exposures were likely present. The donor was CMV seronegative and was included in the group of under 450 seronegative cohort members. A peripheral blood sample was collected from each donor, and TCR beta sequencing was performed on peripheral blood mononuclear cells. Genomic DNA extraction from the blood cell samples was performed with the Qiagen DNeasy Blood Extraction Kit. CDR1 and CDR2 are drawn from the germline V gene: LGHNT, FRNRAP. Trimming accounts for 6 bases at V and 3 bases at J, while the number of junction bases matched to no gene is 8. From the cysteine up to the phenylalanine, the CDR3 has a length of 14 residues. Just CDR3 DNA is preserved here, 42 bases in frame from base 1.

The sequence came from a female donor in good health and CMV-seronegative. The sequenced sample consisted of PBMCs. The rearrangement combines TRBV12-5 with TRBJ2-7, and 7 junction bases match TRBD1. The CDR3 protein: CASGLTGAYYEQYF. The sequence in DNA is TGTGCTAGTGGCCTCACAGGGGCGTACTACGAGCAGTACTTC.